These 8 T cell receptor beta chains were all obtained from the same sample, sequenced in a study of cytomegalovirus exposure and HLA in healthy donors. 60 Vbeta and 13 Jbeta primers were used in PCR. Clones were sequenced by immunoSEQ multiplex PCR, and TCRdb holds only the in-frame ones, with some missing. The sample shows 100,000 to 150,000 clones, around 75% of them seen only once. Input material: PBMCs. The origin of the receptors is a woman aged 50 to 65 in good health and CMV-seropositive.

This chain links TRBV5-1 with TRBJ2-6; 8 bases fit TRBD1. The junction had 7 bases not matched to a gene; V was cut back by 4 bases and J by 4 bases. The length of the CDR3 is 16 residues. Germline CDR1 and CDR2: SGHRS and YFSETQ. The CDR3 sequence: CASSQLTGVGANVLTF. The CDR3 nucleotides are TGCGCCAGCAGCCAATTGACAGGGGTAGGGGCCAACGTCCTGACTTTC. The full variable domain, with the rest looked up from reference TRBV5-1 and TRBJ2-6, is KAGVTQTPRYLIKTRGQQVTLSCSPISGHRSVSWYQQTPGQGLQFLFEYFSETQRNKGNFPGRFSGRQFSNSRSEMNVSTLELGDSALYLCASSQLTGVGANVLTFGAGSRLTVL.

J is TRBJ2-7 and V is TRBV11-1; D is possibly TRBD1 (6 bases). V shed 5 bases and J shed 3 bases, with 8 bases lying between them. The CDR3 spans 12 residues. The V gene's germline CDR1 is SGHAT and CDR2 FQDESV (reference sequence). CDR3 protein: CASSPRGYEQYF. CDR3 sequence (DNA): TGTGCCAGCAGCCCCAGGGGCTACGAGCAGTACTTC.

The CDR3 sequence: CASSLGGQGTYEQYF. DNA of the CDR3: TGTGCCAGCAGCTTAGGGGGACAGGGTACCTACGAGCAGTACTTC. The chain employs TRBV7-6 and TRBJ2-7; 9 nucleotides agree with TRBD1. CDR3 length: 15 residues. Germline CDR1 and CDR2: SGHVS and FNYEAQ. The junction had 3 bases not matched to a gene; V was cut back by 1 base and J by 2 bases.

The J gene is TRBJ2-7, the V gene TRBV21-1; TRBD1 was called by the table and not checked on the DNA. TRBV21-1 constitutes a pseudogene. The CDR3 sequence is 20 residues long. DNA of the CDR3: TGTGCCAGCAGCAACCAAGAAACGGGCCCAACAGGGGTATCTGACTACGAGCAGTACTTC. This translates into CASSNQETGPTGVSDYEQYF.

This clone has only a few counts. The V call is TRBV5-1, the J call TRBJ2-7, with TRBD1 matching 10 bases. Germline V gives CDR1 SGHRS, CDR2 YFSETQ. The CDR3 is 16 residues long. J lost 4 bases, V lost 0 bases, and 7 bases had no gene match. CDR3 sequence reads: CASSLGQGAISYEQYF. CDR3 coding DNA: TGCGCCAGCAGCTTGGGACAGGGGGCGATCTCGTACGAGCAGTACTTC.

The CDR3 sequence: CAWGAGGSNQPQHF. The CDR3 nucleotides read TGTGCCTGGGGGGCAGGGGGTAGTAATCAGCCCCAGCATTTT. This chain links TRBV30 with TRBJ1-5; the match to TRBD1 covers 7 bases. The V gene end was trimmed by 5 bases and the J gene end by 4 bases; junction bases not matched to a gene: 8. From germline, CDR1 is GTSNPN and CDR2 SVGIG (reference sequence). The CDR3 length is 14 residues.

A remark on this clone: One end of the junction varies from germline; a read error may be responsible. The CDR3 loop is CSSRAGGGPQYF. In DNA form, the CDR3 reads TGTTCCAGCAGAGCCGGGGGGGGGCCCCAGTACTTC. The rearrangement uses TRBV7-9 and TRBJ2-5, with 8 positions matching TRBD2. The CDR3 has 12 amino acids. Per the germline V gene, CDR1 is SEHNR and CDR2 is FQNEAQ (reference sequence).

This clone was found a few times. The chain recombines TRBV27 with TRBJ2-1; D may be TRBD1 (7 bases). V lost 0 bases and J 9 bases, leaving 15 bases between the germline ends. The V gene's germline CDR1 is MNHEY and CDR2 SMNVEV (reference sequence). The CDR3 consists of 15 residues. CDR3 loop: CASSLSVSGGPEQFF. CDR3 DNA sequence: TGTGCCAGCAGTTTATCGGTCTCAGGGGGGCCTGAGCAGTTCTTC.